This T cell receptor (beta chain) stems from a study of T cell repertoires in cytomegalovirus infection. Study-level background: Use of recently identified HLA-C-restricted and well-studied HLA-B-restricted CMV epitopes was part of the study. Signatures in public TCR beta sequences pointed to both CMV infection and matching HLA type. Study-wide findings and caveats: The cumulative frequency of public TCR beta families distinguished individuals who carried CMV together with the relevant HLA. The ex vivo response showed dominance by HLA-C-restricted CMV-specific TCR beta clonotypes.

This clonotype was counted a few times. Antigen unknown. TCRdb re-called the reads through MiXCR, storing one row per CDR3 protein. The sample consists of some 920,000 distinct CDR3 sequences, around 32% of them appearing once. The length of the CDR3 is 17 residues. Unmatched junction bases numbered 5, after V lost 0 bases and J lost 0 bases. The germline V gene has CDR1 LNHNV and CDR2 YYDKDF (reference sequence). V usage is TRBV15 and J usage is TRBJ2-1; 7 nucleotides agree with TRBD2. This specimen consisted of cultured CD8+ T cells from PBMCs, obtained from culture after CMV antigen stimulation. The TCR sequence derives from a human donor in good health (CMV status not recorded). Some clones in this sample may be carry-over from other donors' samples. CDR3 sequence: CATSREGAGSSYNEQFF. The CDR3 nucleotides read TGTGCCACCAGCAGAGAAGGAGCGGGGAGCTCCTACAATGAGCAGTTCTTC. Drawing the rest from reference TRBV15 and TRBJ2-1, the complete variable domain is DAMVIQNPRYQVTQFGKPVTLSCSQTLNHNVMYWYQQKSSQAPKLLFHYYDKDFNNEADTPDNFQSRRPNTSFCFLDIRSPGLGDTAMYLCATSREGAGSSYNEQFFGPGTRLTVL.